The entry below gives a single TCR beta chain sequence along with its context. This sample stems from a study of blood T cell repertoires in COVID-19. Whole-study context: Sites in the United States, Italy and Spain provided acute and convalescent COVID-19 samples.

Per the study methods: Reference gene primer amplification gave nucleated cell count estimates. Sequencing was performed with immunoSEQ multiplex PCR; in TCRdb, only in-frame clones are kept and a portion is missing. V, J and clone size derive from that table, while D and trimming were established from the DNA sequence. The sample has about 250,000 clones, 70% to 90% seen once. The receptor's source is a woman aged 45-59 years who had been exposed to COVID-19. What was sequenced was PBMCs or T cells enriched from blood (not recorded which).

The CDR3 region has the DNA TGTGCCAGCAGTGAAGGGGACAGGGCTCGCAATCAGCCCCAGCATTTT. Translation: CASSEGDRARNQPQHF. The rearrangement joins TRBV2 to TRBJ1-5; TRBD1 matches at 9 bases. V lost 1 base to trimming and J lost 2 bases; unmatched junction nucleotides: 3. This CDR3 spans 16 amino acids. The germline V gene encodes CDR1 SNHLY and CDR2 FYNNEI.